Listed here are 4 T cell receptor beta chains from one sample, sequenced in a study of control samples from healthy donors and cancer patients. Sequenced by immunoSEQ multiplex PCR; TCRdb stores in-frame clones only, minus some. The data contain 80,000 to 100,000 clones, just over 85% of them singletons. The sequenced sample consisted of blood. These receptor sequences come from a man between 25 and 39 years old in good health.

This clone is a singleton in its sample. The rearrangement uses TRBV5-6 and TRBJ1-5; D gene uncertain. The CDR3 contains 15 residues. Germline V gives CDR1 SGHDT, CDR2 YYEEEE. V was trimmed by 1 base and J by 4 bases, leaving 12 bases between them. The CDR3 region has the DNA TGTGCCAGCAGCTTGTCGGGTCACACTAATCAGCCCCAGCATTTT. The encoded protein is CASSLSGHTNQPQHF.

This clone was detected only a few times. V gene TRBV30 combines with J gene TRBJ2-7; the D is unclear. The CDR3 covers 12 residues. The V end lost 0 bases, the J end lost 4 bases, and 7 bases lay between the germline ends. Germline V CDR1 and CDR2: GTSNPN, SVGIG (reference sequence). The CDR3 loop is CAWSVSYYEQYF. CDR3 DNA sequence: TGTGCCTGGAGTGTATCTTATTACGAGCAGTACTTC.

The V gene is TRBV6-5, the J gene TRBJ1-5; a possible D gene is TRBD1 (6 bases). This CDR3 is built from 15 residues. Between the trimmed V and J ends, which lost 5 bases and 6 bases, there was a span of 17 bases. Germline assignment: CDR1 MNHEY and CDR2 SVGAGI. The CDR3 DNA is TGTGCCAGCAGTCCCCTCGCAGGGGCGGGTCAGCCCCAGCATTTT. This codes for CASSPLAGAGQPQHF.

This clone occurred a few times. The chain links TRBV5-6 to TRBJ1-1; no clear D gene. The CDR3 totals 14 residues. V dropped 0 bases and J dropped 1 base, with 7 bases sitting between them. CDR1 is SGHDT and CDR2 is YYEEEE in the germline V gene. The CDR3 protein is CASSLAQTNTEAFF. The CDR3, as DNA: TGTGCCAGCAGCTTGGCTCAGACGAACACTGAAGCTTTCTTT.